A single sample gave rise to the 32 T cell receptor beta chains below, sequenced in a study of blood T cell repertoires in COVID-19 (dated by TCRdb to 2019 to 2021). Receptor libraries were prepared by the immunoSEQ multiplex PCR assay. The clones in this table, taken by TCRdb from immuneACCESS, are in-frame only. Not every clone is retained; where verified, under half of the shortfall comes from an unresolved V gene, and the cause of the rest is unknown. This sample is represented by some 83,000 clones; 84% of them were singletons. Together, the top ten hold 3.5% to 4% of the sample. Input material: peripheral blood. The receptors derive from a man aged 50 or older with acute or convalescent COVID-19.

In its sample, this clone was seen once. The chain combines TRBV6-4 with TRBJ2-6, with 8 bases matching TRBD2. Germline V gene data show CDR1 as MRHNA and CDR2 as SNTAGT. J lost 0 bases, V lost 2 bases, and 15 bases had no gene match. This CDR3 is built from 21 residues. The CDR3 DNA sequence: TGTGCCAGCAGTGACATATACAGGACTAGCTCCCTCTTCTCTGGGGCCAACGTCCTGACTTTC. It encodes CASSDIYRTSSLFSGANVLTF.

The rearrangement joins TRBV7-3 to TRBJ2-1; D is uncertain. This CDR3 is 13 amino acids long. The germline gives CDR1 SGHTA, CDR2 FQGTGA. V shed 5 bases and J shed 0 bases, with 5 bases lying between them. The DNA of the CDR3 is TGTGCCAGCAGCCTCTACTCCTACAATGAGCAGTTCTTC. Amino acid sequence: CASSLYSYNEQFF.

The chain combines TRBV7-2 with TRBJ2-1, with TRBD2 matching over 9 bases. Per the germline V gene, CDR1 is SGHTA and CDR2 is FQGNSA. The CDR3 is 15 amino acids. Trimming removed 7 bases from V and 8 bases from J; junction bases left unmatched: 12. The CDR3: CASTVRVSGSHEQFF. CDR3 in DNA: TGTGCCAGCACCGTTCGGGTTAGCGGGAGCCATGAGCAGTTCTTC.

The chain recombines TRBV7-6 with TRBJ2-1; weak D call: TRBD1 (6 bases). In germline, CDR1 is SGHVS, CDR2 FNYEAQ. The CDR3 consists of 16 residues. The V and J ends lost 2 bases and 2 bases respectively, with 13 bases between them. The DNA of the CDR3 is TGTGCCAGCAGCTTAACCACAGGGCTAGCCTACAATGAGCAGTTCTTC. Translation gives CASSLTTGLAYNEQFF.

Here the CDR3 reads CASSIVGTAKETQYF. In DNA, the CDR3 is TGTGCCAGTAGTATAGTGGGGACAGCCAAAGAGACCCAGTACTTC. This chain links TRBV19 with TRBJ2-5; 7 positions match TRBD1. The CDR3 contains 15 residues. The germline V gene encodes CDR1 LNHDA and CDR2 SQIVND (reference sequence). The J segment lost 3 bases and the V segment lost 1 base, leaving 5 bases of the junction unmatched.

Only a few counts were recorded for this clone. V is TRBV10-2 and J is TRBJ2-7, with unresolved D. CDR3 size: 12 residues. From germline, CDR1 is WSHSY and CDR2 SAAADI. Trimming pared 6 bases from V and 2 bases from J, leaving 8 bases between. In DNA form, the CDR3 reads TGCGCCAGCAGAGACATTACCTACGAGCAGTACTTC. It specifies CASRDITYEQYF.

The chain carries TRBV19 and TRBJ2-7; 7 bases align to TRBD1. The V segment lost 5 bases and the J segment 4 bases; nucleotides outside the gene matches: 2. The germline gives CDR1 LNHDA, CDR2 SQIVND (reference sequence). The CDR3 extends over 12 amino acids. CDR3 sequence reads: CASSLQGYEQYF. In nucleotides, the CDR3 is TGTGCCAGTAGTCTACAGGGGTACGAGCAGTACTTC.

CDR3: CASTVGQANSPLHF. CDR3 in DNA: TGCGCCAGCACTGTGGGCCAGGCTAATTCACCCCTCCACTTT. This rearrangement joins TRBV10-1 to TRBJ1-6; no clear D gene. Germline CDR1 is WNHNN and CDR2 is SYGVQD (reference sequence). Between the trimmed V and J ends, which lost 7 bases and 6 bases, there was a span of 13 bases. This CDR3 has 14 residues.

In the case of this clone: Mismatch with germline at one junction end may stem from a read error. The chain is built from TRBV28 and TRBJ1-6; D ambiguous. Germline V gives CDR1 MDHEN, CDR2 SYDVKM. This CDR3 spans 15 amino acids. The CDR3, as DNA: TGTGCCAGCAGTTTAGGCGGCAGTACCAATTCACCCCGCCACTTT. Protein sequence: CASSLGGSTNSPRHF.

CDR3 DNA sequence: TGTGCCAGCAGCCAAGAGATTGCAGGGGGTGCGACCACTGAAGCTTTCTTT. Amino acids: CASSQEIAGGATTEAFF. V and J are TRBV14 and TRBJ1-1; TRBD1 matches at 7 bases. V shed 0 bases and J 4 bases; nucleotides not matched to a gene: 11. Per the germline V gene, CDR1 is SGHDN and CDR2 is FVKESK. CDR3 length: 17 residues.

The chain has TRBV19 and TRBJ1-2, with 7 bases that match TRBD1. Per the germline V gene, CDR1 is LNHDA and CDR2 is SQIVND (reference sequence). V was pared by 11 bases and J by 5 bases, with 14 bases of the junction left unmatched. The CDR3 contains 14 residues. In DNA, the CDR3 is TGTGCCCCACCAGGGGGGTCCTCCCGGTATGGCTACACCTTC. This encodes CAPPGGSSRYGYTF.

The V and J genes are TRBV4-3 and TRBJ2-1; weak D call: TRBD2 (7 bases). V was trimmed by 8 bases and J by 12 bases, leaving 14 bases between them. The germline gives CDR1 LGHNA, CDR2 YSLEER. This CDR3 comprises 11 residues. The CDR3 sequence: CASEGGGGQFF. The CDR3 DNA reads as TGCGCCAGCGAGGGGGGGGGCGGGCAGTTCTTC.

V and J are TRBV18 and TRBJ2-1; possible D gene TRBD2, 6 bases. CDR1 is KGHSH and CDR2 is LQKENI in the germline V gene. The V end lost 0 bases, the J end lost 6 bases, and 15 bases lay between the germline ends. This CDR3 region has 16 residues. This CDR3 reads CASSPPEGSVINEQFF. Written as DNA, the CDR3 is TGTGCCAGCTCACCACCGGAGGGATCAGTGATCAATGAGCAGTTCTTC.

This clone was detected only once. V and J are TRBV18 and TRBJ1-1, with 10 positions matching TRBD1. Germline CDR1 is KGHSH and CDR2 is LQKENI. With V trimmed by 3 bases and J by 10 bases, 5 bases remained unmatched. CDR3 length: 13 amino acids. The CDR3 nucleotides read TGTGCCAGCTCACCTAAGGGACAGGGGTTAGCTTTCTTT. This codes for CASSPKGQGLAFF.

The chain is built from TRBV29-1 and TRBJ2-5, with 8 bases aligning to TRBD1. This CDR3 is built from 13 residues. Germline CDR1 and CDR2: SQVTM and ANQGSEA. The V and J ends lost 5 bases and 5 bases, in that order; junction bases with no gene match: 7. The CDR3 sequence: CSVQGAKGETQYF. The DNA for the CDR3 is TGCAGCGTTCAGGGGGCGAAGGGGGAGACCCAGTACTTC.

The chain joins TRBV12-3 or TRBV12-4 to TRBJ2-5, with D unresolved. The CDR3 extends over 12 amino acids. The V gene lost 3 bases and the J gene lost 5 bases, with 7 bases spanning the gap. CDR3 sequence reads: CASSFSRETQYF. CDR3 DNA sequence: TGTGCCAGCAGTTTCTCTCGTGAGACCCAGTACTTC.

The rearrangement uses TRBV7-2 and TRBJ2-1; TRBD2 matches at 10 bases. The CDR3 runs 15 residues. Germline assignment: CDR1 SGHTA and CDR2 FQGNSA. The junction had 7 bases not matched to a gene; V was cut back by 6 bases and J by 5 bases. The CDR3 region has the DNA TGTGCCAGCAGTTTATCTAGCGGGAGTCACAATGAGCAGTTCTTC. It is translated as CASSLSSGSHNEQFF.

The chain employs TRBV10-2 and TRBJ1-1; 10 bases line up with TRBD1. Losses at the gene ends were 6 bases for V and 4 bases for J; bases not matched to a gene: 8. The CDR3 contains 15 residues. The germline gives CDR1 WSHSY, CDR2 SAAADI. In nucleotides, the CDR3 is TGCGCCAGCAGAGCGACAGGGGGCGGGAGCACTGAAGCTTTCTTT. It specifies CASRATGGGSTEAFF.

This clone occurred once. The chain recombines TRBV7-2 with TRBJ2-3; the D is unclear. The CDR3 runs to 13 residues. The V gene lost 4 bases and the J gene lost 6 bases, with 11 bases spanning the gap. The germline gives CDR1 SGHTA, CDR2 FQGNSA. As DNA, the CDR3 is TGTGCCAGCAGCTCTCTGTCCGGTGATACGCAGTATTTT. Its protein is CASSSLSGDTQYF.

Here the CDR3 reads CAISAGGSTDTQYF. DNA of the CDR3: TGTGCCATATCAGCGGGAGGGAGCACAGATACGCAGTATTTT. The V gene is TRBV10-3, the J gene TRBJ2-3, with 10 bases lining up with TRBD2. This CDR3 comprises 14 residues. With 9 bases clipped from V and 0 bases from J, the junction kept 3 bases outside the gene matches. The germline CDR1 and CDR2 sequences are ENHRY and SYGVKD.

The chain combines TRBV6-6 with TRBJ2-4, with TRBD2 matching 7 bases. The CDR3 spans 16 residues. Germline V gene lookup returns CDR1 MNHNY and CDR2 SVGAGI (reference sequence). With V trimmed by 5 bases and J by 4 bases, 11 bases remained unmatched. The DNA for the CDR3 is TGTGCCAGCAGTCCACCCAGCGGGGACGCTAAAAACATTCAGTACTTC. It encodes CASSPPSGDAKNIQYF.

In DNA, the CDR3 is TGTGCCACCAGCAGAGGCGGACAAGACTATGGCTACACCTTC. It specifies CATSRGGQDYGYTF. This chain links TRBV15 with TRBJ1-2, with a possible D match to TRBD1 (5 bases). This CDR3 comprises 14 residues. Between the trimmed V and J ends, which lost 1 base and 3 bases, there was a span of 9 bases. The germline V gene encodes CDR1 LNHNV and CDR2 YYDKDF (reference sequence).

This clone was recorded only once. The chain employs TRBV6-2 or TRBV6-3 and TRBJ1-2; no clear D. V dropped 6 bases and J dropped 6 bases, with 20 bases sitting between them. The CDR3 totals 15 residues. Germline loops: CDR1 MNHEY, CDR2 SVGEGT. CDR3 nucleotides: TGTGCCAGCAGCCACCGTCGCAGGTTTTTCCATGGCTACACCTTC. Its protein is CASSHRRRFFHGYTF.

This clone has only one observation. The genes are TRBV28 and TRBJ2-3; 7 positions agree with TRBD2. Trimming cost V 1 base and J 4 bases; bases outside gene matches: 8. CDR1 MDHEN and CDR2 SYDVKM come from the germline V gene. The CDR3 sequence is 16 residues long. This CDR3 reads CASSLLGGRKADTQYF. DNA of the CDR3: TGTGCCAGCAGTTTATTGGGCGGGAGAAAGGCAGATACGCAGTATTTT.

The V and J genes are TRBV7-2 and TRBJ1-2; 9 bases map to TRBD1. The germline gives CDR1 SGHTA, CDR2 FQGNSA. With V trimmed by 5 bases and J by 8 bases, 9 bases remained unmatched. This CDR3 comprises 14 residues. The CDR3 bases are TGTGCCAGCAGCCGGGTGGGGGACAGGGTGGGCTACACCTTC. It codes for CASSRVGDRVGYTF.

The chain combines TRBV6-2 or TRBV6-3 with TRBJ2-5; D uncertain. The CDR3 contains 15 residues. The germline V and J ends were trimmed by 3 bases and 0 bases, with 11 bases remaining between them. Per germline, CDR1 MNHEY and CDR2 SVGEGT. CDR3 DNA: TGTGCCAGCAGTTATCCTCTCCGGTACCAAGAGACCCAGTACTTC. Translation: CASSYPLRYQETQYF.

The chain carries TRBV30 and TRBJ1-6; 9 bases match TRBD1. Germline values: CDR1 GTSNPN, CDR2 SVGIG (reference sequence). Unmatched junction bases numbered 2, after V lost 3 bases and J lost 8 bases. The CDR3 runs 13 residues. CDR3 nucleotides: TGTGCCTGGAGGGACAGGGGTTATTCACCCCTCCACTTT. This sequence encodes CAWRDRGYSPLHF.

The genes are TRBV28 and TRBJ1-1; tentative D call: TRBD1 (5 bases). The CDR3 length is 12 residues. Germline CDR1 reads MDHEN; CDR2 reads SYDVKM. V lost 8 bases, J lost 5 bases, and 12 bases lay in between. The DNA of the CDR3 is TGTGCCAGCTCGGGGGGAGGGACTGAAGCTTTCTTT. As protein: CASSGGGTEAFF.

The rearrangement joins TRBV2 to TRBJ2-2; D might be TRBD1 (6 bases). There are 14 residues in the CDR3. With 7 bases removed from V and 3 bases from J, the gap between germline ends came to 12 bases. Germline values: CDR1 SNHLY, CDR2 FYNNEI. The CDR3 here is CASIPGQHTGELFF. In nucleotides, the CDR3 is TGTGCCAGCATCCCCGGACAGCACACCGGGGAGCTGTTTTTT.

The CDR3: CASSLSPGQGYEQYF. CDR3 DNA: TGCGCCAGCAGCTTGTCCCCCGGACAGGGCTACGAGCAGTACTTC. V and J are TRBV5-1 and TRBJ2-7; 8 bases line up with TRBD1. Germline CDR1 is SGHRS and CDR2 is YFSETQ. The length of the CDR3 is 15 residues. V shed 1 base and J 3 bases; nucleotides not matched to a gene: 6.

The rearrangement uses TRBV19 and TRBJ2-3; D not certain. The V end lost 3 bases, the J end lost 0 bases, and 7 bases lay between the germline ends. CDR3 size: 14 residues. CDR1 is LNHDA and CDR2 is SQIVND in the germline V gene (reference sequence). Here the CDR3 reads CASSMAISTDTQYF. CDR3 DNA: TGTGCCAGTAGTATGGCAATTAGCACAGATACGCAGTATTTT.

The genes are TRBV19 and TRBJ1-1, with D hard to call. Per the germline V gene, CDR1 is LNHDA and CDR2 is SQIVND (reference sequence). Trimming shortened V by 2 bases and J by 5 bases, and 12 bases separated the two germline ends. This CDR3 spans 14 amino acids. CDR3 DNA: TGTGCCAGTAGTATAAAAAGTTACGGGACTGAAGCTTTCTTT. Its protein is CASSIKSYGTEAFF.